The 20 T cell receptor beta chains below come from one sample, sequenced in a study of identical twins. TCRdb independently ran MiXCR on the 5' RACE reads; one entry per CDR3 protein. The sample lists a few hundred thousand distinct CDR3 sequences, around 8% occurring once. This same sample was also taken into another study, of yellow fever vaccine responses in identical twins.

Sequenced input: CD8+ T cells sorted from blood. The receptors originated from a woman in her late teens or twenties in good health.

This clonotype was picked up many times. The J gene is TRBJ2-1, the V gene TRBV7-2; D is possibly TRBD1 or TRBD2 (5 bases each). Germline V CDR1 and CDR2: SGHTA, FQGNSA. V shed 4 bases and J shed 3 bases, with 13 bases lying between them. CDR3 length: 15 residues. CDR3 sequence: CASSYTGTHYNEQFF. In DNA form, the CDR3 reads TGTGCCAGCAGCTACACCGGGACGCACTACAATGAGCAGTTCTTC.

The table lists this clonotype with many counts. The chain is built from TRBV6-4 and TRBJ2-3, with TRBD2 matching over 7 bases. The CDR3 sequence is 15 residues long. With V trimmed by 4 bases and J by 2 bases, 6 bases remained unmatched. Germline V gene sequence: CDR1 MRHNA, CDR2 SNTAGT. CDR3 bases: TGTGCCAGCAGTGGCGGAGCGGGACCCACAGATACGCAGTATTTT. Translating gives CASSGGAGPTDTQYF.

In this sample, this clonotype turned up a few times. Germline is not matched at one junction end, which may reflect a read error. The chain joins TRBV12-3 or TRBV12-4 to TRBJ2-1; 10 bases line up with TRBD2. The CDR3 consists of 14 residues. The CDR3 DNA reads TGTGCCAGCAGATTAGCGGGGGGTGGCGATGAGCAGTTCTTC. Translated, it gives CASRLAGGGDEQFF.

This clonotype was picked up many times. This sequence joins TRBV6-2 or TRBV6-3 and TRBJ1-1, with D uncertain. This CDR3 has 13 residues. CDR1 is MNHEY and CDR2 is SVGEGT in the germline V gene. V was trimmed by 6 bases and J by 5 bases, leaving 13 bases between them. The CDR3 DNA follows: TGTGCCAGCAGCGTGGGTGTTGGGACTGAAGCTTTCTTT. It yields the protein CASSVGVGTEAFF.

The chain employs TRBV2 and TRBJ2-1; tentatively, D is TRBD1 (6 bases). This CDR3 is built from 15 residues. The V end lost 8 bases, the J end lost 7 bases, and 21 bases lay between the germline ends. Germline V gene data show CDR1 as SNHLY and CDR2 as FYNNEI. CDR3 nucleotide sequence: TGTGCCAGCCGTCAAAGGACAGCCCCGTGGAATGAGCAGTTCTTC. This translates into CASRQRTAPWNEQFF.

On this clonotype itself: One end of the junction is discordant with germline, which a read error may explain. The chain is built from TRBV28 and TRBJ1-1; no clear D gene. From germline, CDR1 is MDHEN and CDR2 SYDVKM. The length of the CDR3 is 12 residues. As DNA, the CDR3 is TGTGCAAGCAGGATCGTGAACACTGAAGCTTTCTTT. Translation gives CASRIVNTEAFF.

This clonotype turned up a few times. Here the CDR3 DNA reads TGTGCCAGCAGCTTAGTCTACCAAACGAGCTCCTACAATGAGCAGTTCTTC. It specifies CASSLVYQTSSYNEQFF. The chain links TRBV7-6 to TRBJ2-1, with D hard to call. The germline CDR1 and CDR2 sequences are SGHVS and FNYEAQ. This CDR3 comprises 17 residues. Trimming shortened V by 1 base and J by 0 bases, and 13 bases separated the two germline ends.

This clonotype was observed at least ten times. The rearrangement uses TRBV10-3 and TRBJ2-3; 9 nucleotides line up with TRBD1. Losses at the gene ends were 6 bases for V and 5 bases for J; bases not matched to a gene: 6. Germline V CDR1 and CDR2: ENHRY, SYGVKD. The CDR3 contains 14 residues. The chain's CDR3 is CAIRRQGEVDTQYF. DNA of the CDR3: TGTGCCATCAGAAGACAGGGGGAGGTAGATACGCAGTATTTT.

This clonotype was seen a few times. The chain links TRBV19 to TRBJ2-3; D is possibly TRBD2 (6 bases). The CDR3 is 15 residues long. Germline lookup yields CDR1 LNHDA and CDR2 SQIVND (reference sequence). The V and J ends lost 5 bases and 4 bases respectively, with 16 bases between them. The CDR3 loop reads CASSPNLGLADTQYF. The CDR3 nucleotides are TGTGCCAGTAGTCCGAACCTGGGACTGGCAGATACGCAGTATTTT. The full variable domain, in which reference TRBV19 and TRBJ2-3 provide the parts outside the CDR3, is DGGITQSPKYLFRKEGQNVTLSCEQNLNHDAMYWYRQDPGQGLRLIYYSQIVNDFQKGDIAEGYSVSREKKESFPLTVTSAQKNPTAFYLCASSPNLGLADTQYFGPGTRLTVL.

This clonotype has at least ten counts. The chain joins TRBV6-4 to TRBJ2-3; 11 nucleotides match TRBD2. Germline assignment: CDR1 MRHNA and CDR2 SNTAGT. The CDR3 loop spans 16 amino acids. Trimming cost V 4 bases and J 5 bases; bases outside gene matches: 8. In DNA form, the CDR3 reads TGTGCCAGCAGTGTTTCTAGCGGGGGGCAGGAAGATACGCAGTATTTT. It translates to CASSVSSGGQEDTQYF.

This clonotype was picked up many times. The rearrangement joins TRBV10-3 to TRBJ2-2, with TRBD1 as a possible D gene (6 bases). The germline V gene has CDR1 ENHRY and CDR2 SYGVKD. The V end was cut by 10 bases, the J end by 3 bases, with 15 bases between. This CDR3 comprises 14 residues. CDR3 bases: TGTGCCACCGCAGGGGATTTGGACACCGGGGAGCTGTTTTTT. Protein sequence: CATAGDLDTGELFF.

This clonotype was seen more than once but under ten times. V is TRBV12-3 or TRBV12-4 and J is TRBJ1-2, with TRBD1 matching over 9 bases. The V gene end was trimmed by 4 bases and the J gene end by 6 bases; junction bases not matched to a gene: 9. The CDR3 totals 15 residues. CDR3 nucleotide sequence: TGTGCCAGCAGTTCAGGGGACAGGGTTTACGATGGCTACACCTTC. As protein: CASSSGDRVYDGYTF.

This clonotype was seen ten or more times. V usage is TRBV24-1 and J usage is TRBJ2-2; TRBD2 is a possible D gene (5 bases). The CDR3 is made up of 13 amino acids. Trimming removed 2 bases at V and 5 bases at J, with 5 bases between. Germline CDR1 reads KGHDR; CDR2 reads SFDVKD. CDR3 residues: CATSDWTTGELFF. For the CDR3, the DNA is TGTGCCACCAGTGATTGGACTACCGGGGAGCTGTTTTTT.

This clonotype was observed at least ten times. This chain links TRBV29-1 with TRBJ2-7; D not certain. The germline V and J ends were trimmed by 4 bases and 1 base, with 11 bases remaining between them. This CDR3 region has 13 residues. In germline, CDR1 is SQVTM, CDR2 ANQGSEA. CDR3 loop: CSVGFPGSYEQYF. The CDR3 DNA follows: TGCAGCGTTGGTTTTCCAGGTTCCTACGAGCAGTACTTC.

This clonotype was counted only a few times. The CDR3 sequence: CASSSGLAATGELFF. The CDR3 DNA follows: TGTGCCAGCAGCTCGGGACTAGCGGCGACCGGGGAGCTGTTTTTT. The chain employs TRBV7-9 and TRBJ2-2; the match to TRBD2 covers 11 bases. V was clipped by 4 bases and J by 5 bases; unmatched bases: 3. This CDR3 contains 15 residues. From germline, CDR1 is SEHNR and CDR2 FQNEAQ (reference sequence).

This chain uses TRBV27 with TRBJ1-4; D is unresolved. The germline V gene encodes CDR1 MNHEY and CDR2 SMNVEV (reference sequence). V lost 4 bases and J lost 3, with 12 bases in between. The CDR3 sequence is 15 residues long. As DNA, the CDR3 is TGTGCCAGCAGTTCACCAGGTGCCGCTAATGAAAAACTGTTTTTT. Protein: CASSSPGAANEKLFF.

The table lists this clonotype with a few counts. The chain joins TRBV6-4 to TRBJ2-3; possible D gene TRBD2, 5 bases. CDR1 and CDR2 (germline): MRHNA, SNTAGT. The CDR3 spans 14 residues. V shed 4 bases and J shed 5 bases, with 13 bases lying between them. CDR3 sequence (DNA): TGTGCCAGCAGTGCCCTCGGAGGTGAAGATACGCAGTATTTT. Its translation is CASSALGGEDTQYF.

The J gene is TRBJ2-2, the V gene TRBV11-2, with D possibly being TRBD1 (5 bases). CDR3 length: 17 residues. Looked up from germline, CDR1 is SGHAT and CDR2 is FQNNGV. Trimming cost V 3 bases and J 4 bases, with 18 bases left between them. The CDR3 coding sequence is TGTGCCAGCAGCTTGTTAAGGGGTTGGGGATTCACCGGGGAGCTGTTTTTT. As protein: CASSLLRGWGFTGELFF.

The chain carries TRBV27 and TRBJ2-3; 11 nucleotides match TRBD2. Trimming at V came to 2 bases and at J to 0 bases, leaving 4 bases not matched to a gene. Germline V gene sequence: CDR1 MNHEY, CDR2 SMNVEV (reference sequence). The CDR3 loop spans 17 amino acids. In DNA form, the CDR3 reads TGTGCCAGCAGTTTACTAGCGGGGGGCCTTAGCACAGATACGCAGTATTTT. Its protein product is CASSLLAGGLSTDTQYF.

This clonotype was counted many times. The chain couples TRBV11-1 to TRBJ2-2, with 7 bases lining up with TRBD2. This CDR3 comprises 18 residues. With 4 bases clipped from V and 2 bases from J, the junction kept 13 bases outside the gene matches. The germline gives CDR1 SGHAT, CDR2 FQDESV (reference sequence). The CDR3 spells CASSSTSSSGINTGELFF. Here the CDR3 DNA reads TGTGCCAGCAGCTCCACTTCCTCAAGCGGGATTAACACCGGGGAGCTGTTTTTT.